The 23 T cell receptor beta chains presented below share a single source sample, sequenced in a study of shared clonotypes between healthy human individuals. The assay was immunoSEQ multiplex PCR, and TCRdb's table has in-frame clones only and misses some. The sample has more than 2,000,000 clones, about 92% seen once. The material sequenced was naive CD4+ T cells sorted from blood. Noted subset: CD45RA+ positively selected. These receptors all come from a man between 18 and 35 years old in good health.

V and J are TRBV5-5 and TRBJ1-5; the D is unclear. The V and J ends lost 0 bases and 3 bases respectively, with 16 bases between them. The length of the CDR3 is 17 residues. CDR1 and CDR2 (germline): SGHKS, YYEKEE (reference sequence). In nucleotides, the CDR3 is TGTGCCAGCAGCTTGGGTACCACCTATGACTTCAATCAGCCCCAGCATTTT. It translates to CASSLGTTYDFNQPQHF. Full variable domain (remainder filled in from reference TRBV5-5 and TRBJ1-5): DAGVTQSPTHLIKTRGQQVTLRCSPISGHKSVSWYQQVLGQGPQFIFQYYEKEERGRGNFPDRFSARQFPNYSSELNVNALLLGDSALYLCASSLGTTYDFNQPQHFGDGTRLSIL.

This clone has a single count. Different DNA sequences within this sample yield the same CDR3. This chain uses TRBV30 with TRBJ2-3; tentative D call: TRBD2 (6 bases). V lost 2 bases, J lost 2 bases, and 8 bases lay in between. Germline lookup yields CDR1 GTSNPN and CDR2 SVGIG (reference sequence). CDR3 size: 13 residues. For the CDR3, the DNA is TGTGCCTGGAGTCGGGGGACCACAGATACGCAGTATTTT. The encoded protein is CAWSRGTTDTQYF.

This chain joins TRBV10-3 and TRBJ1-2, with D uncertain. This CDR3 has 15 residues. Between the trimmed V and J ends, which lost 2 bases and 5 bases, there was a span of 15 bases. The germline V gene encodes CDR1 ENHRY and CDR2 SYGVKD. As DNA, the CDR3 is TGTGCCATCAGTGAGCCGCTAGGGCAAAAGTATGGCTACACCTTC. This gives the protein CAISEPLGQKYGYTF.

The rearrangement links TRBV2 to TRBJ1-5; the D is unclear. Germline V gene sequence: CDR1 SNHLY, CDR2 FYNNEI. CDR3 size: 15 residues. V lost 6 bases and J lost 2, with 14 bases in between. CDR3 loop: CASRGGKEGNQPQHF. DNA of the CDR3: TGTGCCAGCAGGGGAGGGAAAGAGGGCAATCAGCCCCAGCATTTT. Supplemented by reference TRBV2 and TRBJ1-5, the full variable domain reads EPEVTQTPSHQVTQMGQEVILRCVPISNHLYFYWYRQILGQKVEFLVSFYNNEISEKSEIFDDQFSVERPDGSNFTLKIRSTKLEDSAMYFCASRGGKEGNQPQHFGDGTRLSIL.

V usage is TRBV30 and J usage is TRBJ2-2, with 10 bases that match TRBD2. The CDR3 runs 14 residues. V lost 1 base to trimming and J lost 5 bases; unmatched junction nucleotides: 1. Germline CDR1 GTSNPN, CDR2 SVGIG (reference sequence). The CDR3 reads CAWSASGRTGELFF. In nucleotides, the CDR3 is TGTGCCTGGAGTGCTAGCGGGAGAACCGGGGAGCTGTTTTTT.

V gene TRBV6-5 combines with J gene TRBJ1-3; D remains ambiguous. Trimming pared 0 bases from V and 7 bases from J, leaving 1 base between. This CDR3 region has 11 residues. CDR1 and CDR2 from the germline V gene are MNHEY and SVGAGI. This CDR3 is CASSYSNTIYF. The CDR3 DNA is TGTGCCAGCAGTTACTCCAACACCATATATTTT.

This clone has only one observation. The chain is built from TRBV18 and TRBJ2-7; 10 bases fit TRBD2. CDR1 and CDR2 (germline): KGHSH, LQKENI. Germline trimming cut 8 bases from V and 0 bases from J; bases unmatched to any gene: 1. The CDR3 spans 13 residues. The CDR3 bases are TGTGCCAGCGGGACTAGCGCCTCCTACGAGCAGTACTTC. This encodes CASGTSASYEQYF.

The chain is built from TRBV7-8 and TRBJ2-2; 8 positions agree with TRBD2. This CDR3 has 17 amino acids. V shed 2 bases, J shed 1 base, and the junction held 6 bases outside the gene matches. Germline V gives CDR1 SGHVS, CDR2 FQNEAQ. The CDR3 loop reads CASSLLGSGGNTGELFF. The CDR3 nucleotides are TGTGCCAGCAGCTTACTTGGGAGCGGGGGGAACACCGGGGAGCTGTTTTTT. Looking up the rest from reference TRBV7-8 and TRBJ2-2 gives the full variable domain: GAGVSQSPRYKVAKRGQDVALRCDPISGHVSLFWYQQALGQGPEFLTYFQNEAQLDKSGLPSDRFFAERPEGSVSTLKIQRTQQEDSAVYLCASSLLGSGGNTGELFFGEGSRLTVL.

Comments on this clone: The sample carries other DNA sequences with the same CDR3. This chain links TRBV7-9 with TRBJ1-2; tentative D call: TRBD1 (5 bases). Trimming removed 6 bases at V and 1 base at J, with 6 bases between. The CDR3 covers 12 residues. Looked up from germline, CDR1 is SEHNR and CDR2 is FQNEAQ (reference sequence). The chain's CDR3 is CASSGGNYGYTF. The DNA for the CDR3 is TGTGCCAGCAGTGGGGGTAACTATGGCTACACCTTC. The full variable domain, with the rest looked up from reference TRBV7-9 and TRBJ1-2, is DTGVSQNPRHKITKRGQNVTFRCDPISEHNRLYWYRQTLGQGPEFLTYFQNEAQLEKSRLLSDRFSAERPKGSFSTLEIQRTEQGDSAMYLCASSGGNYGYTFGSGTRLTVV.

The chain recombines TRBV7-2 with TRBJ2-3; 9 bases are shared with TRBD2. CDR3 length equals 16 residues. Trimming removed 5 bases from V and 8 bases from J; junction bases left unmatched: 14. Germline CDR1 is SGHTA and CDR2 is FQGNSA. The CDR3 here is CASSRATSGGAATQYF. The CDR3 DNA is TGTGCCAGCAGCCGTGCGACTAGCGGCGGGGCGGCTACGCAGTATTTT. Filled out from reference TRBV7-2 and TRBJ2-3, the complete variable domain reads GAGVSQSPSNKVTEKGKDVELRCDPISGHTALYWYRQSLGQGLEFLIYFQGNSAPDKSGLPSDRFSAERTGGSVSTLTIQRTQQEDSAVYLCASSRATSGGAATQYFGPGTRLTVL.

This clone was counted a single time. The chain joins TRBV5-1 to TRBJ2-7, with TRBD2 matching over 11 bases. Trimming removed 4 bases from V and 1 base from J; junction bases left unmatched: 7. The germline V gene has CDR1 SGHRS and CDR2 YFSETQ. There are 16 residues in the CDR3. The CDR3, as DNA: TGCGCCAGCAGCGATAGGGGACTAGCGGCTTCCTACGAGCAGTACTTC. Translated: CASSDRGLAASYEQYF.

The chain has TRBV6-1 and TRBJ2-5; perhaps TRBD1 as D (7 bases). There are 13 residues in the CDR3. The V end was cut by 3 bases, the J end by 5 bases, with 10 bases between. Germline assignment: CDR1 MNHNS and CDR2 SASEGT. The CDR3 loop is CASSDRGVETQYF. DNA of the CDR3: TGTGCCAGCAGTGACAGGGGGGTGGAGACCCAGTACTTC.

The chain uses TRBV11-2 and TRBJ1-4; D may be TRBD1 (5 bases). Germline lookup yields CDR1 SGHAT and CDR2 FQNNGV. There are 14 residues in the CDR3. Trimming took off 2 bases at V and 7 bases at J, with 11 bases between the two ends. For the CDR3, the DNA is TGTGCCAGCAGCTTATATGAGGGGCCTGAAAAACTGTTTTTT. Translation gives CASSLYEGPEKLFF.

The CDR3 here is CASSQETGDQPQHF. CDR3 DNA sequence: TGTGCCAGCAGCCAAGAAACAGGGGATCAGCCCCAGCATTTT. The J gene is TRBJ1-5, the V gene TRBV4-2; 7 positions agree with TRBD1. V shed 0 bases, J shed 5 bases, and the junction held 1 base outside the gene matches. The germline V gene encodes CDR1 LGHNA and CDR2 YNFKEQ. The CDR3 contains 14 residues.

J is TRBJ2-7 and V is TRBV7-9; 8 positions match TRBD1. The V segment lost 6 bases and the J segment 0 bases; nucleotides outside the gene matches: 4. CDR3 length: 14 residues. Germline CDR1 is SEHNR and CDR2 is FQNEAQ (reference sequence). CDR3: CASRRDRSSYEQYF. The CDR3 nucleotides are TGTGCCAGCAGAAGGGACAGGAGCTCCTACGAGCAGTACTTC.

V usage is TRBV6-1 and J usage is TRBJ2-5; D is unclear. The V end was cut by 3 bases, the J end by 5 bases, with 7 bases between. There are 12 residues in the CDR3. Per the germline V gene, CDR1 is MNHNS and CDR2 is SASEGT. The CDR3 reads CASSDLRETQYF. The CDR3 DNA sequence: TGTGCCAGCAGTGATCTCCGGGAGACCCAGTACTTC.

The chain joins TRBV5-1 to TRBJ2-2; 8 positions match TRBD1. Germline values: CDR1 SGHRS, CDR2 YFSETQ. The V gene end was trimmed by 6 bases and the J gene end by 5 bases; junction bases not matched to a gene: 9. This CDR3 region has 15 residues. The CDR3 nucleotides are TGCGCCAGCACTGGACAGGGTGTTGGTACCGGGGAGCTGTTTTTT. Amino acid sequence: CASTGQGVGTGELFF.

The CDR3 reads CASSVITGFSYNEQFF. The CDR3 DNA is TGTGCCAGCAGCGTAATCACAGGGTTCTCCTACAATGAGCAGTTCTTC. The rearrangement links TRBV7-9 to TRBJ2-1, with D perhaps matching TRBD1 (6 bases). This CDR3 has 16 residues. Germline CDR1 SEHNR, CDR2 FQNEAQ (reference sequence). Trimming left V 5 bases short and J 0 bases short, with 14 bases between.

For the CDR3, the DNA is TGTGCCAGCAGCTTGGATTTCCAGGGAGGGAACTATGGCTACACCTTC. Its protein is CASSLDFQGGNYGYTF. The chain is built from TRBV5-5 and TRBJ1-2; tentatively, D is TRBD1 (5 bases). Germline lookup yields CDR1 SGHKS and CDR2 YYEKEE (reference sequence). The V end lost 0 bases, the J end lost 2 bases, and 14 bases lay between the germline ends. The CDR3 runs 16 residues.

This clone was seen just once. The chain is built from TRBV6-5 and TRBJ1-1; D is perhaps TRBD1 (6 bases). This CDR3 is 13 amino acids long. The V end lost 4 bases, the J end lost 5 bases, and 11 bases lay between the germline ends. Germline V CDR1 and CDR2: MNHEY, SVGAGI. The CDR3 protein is CASSSAGTTEAFF. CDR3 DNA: TGTGCCAGCAGTTCGGCCGGGACAACTGAAGCTTTCTTT.

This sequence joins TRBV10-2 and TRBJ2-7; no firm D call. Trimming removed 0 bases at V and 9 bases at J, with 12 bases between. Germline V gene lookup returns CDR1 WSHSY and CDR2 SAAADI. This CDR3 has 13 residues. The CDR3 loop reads CASSESLGSGQYF. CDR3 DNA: TGCGCCAGCAGTGAGTCACTGGGCTCTGGGCAGTACTTC.

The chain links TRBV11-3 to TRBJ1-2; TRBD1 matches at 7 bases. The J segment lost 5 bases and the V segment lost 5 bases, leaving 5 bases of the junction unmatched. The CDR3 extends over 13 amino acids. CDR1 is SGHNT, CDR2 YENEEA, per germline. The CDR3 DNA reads TGTGCCAGCAGCCCAGGGGGAGGGTATGGCTACACCTTC. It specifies CASSPGGGYGYTF. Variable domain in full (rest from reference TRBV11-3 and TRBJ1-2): EAGVVQSPRYKIIEKKQPVAFWCNPISGHNTLYWYLQNLGQGPELLIRYENEEAVDDSQLPKDRFSAERLKGVDSTLKIQPAELGDSAVYLCASSPGGGYGYTFGSGTRLTVV.

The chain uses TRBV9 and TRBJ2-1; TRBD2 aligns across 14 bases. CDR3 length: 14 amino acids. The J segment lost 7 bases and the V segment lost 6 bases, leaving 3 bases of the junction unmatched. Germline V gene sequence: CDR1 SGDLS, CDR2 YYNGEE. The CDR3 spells CASNRLAGGNEQFF. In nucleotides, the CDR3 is TGTGCCAGCAATAGACTAGCGGGAGGGAATGAGCAGTTCTTC.